This T cell receptor beta chain was sequenced in a study of immune evolution from preneoplasia to lung adenocarcinoma. Regarding the study as a whole: From normal lung to invasive adenocarcinoma, top clone frequencies appeared to decrease.

Clones were sequenced by immunoSEQ multiplex PCR, and TCRdb holds only the in-frame ones, with some missing. The repertoire holds more than 3,500 clones, with about 80% as singletons. Per the germline V gene, CDR1 is GTSNPN and CDR2 is SVGIG (reference sequence). V was trimmed by 6 bases and J by 1 base, leaving 16 bases between them. This CDR3 has 15 residues. As regards this clone: Its cognate antigen is unknown.

This TCR came from a person aged 50 to 70 with lung adenocarcinoma. This rearrangement joins TRBV30 to TRBJ2-1; possibly TRBD2 for D (6 bases). Sequenced sample: FFPE normal lung tissue adjacent to the tumor. The CDR3 loop is CACGGTANSYNEQFF. CDR3 in DNA: TGTGCCTGTGGTGGGACTGCAAATTCCTACAATGAGCAGTTCTTC.